The 20 T cell receptor beta chains below were found in one sample sequenced in a study of blood T cell repertoires in COVID-19. The repertoire was sequenced with immunoSEQ multiplex PCR; TCRdb's copy has only in-frame clones and lacks some. Of under 300,000 clones listed, roughly 89% are singletons. Sequencing used peripheral blood. The receptors here all came from a woman aged 40 to 55 who had recovered from COVID-19.

V usage is TRBV27 and J usage is TRBJ1-2; 9 bases are a match to TRBD1. J gave up 8 bases and V 5 bases, and 6 bases lay outside the gene matches. The V gene's germline CDR1 is MNHEY and CDR2 SMNVEV (reference sequence). The CDR3 runs 13 residues. In nucleotides, the CDR3 is TGTGCCAGCAGTCCACAGGGGGCGCAGGGCTACACCTTC. This codes for CASSPQGAQGYTF.

The V gene is TRBV10-1, the J gene TRBJ1-1; D ambiguous. Germline V lookup: CDR1 WNHNN, CDR2 SYGVQD (reference sequence). This CDR3 is 15 amino acids long. V lost 11 bases and J lost 4, with 23 bases in between. This chain's CDR3 is CASKTQPQFLTEAFF. In DNA form, the CDR3 reads TGCGCCTCCAAAACCCAGCCACAGTTCCTCACTGAAGCTTTCTTT.

The J gene is TRBJ2-1, the V gene TRBV20-1; 10 bases agree with TRBD1. The V and J ends lost 3 bases and 6 bases, in that order; junction bases with no gene match: 5. Per the germline V gene, CDR1 is DFQATT and CDR2 is SNEGSKA (reference sequence). This CDR3 region has 14 residues. DNA for the CDR3: TGCAGTGCTAGTGGGGACAGGGGTGGCAATGAGCAGTTCTTC. Its translation: CSASGDRGGNEQFF.

The chain is built from TRBV5-6 and TRBJ2-3; perhaps TRBD2 as D (6 bases). Germline assignment: CDR1 SGHDT and CDR2 YYEEEE. V was pared by 1 base and J by 9 bases, with 9 bases between. This CDR3 contains 12 residues. The DNA for the CDR3 is TGTGCCAGCAGCTTGATAGCGGAAACGCAGTATTTT. Its translation: CASSLIAETQYF.

The V gene is TRBV7-9, the J gene TRBJ1-4, with D maybe TRBD1 (6 bases). The CDR3 has 15 residues. V was pared by 5 bases and J by 0 bases, with 10 bases between. Germline V gene sequence: CDR1 SEHNR, CDR2 FQNEAQ (reference sequence). In DNA form, the CDR3 reads TGTGCCAGCAGCCCAGGACAGACAACTAATGAAAAACTGTTTTTT. As protein: CASSPGQTTNEKLFF.

V gene TRBV7-9 combines with J gene TRBJ2-5; TRBD2 matches at 7 bases. This CDR3 contains 15 residues. V was pared by 6 bases and J by 1 base, with 8 bases of the junction left unmatched. Germline values: CDR1 SEHNR, CDR2 FQNEAQ (reference sequence). Here the CDR3 reads CASRLRGSPQETQYF. CDR3 in DNA: TGTGCCAGCAGGTTGCGGGGGAGCCCCCAAGAGACCCAGTACTTC.

This clone was detected only once. The chain is built from TRBV9 and TRBJ1-1; D possibly corresponds to TRBD1 (6 bases). This CDR3 region has 15 residues. V was shortened by 0 bases and J by 0 bases, with 9 bases between the two germline ends. Germline V CDR1 and CDR2: SGDLS, YYNGEE. This CDR3 reads CASSVDQGMNTEAFF. The CDR3 nucleotides read TGTGCCAGCAGCGTAGATCAGGGGATGAACACTGAAGCTTTCTTT.

V and J are TRBV7-9 and TRBJ2-3; 7 nucleotides agree with TRBD1. Germline V gene lookup returns CDR1 SEHNR and CDR2 FQNEAQ (reference sequence). V was clipped by 4 bases and J by 4 bases; unmatched bases: 8. The CDR3 runs to 15 residues. This CDR3 is CASSSRQGGSDTQYF. CDR3 in DNA: TGTGCCAGCAGCTCCCGACAGGGCGGTTCAGATACGCAGTATTTT.

The CDR3 DNA reads TGTGCCAGCAGTTTATTACTCACAGCTGAAGCTTTCTTT. This translates into CASSLLLTAEAFF. V usage is TRBV28 and J usage is TRBJ1-1; D is unclear. Germline V CDR1 and CDR2: MDHEN, SYDVKM. CDR3 length: 13 residues. V was pared by 1 base and J by 6 bases, with 9 bases between.

The chain carries TRBV11-3 and TRBJ2-7; 7 bases match TRBD2. With V trimmed by 0 bases and J by 7 bases, 3 bases remained unmatched. In germline, CDR1 is SGHNT, CDR2 YENEEA. The CDR3 has 13 amino acids. The CDR3 protein is CASSLEAGREQYF. The CDR3 nucleotides are TGTGCCAGCAGCTTAGAGGCCGGGAGGGAGCAGTACTTC.

This chain's CDR3 is CASSDWGDVNTEAFF. Here the CDR3 DNA reads TGCGCCAGCAGTGACTGGGGGGATGTGAACACTGAAGCTTTCTTT. The chain combines TRBV10-2 with TRBJ1-1; maybe TRBD1 (5 bases). Germline CDR1 reads WSHSY; CDR2 reads SAAADI. The V end was cut by 3 bases, the J end by 0 bases, with 11 bases between. The CDR3 is 15 residues long.

The gene calls are TRBV4-3 and TRBJ2-1; 13 bases align to TRBD2. Germline CDR1 LGHNA, CDR2 YSLEER. This CDR3 has 17 residues. Germline trimming cut 3 bases from V and 5 bases from J; bases unmatched to any gene: 7. The CDR3 protein is CASSHQGLAGSNNEQFF. In DNA form, the CDR3 reads TGCGCCAGCAGCCACCAGGGACTAGCGGGATCCAACAATGAGCAGTTCTTC.

The V call is TRBV3-1 (or the pseudogene TRBV3-2), the J call TRBJ1-1, with TRBD1 as a possible D gene (5 bases). CDR1 and CDR2 from the germline V gene are LGHDT and YNNKEL (reference sequence). V lost 0 bases to trimming and J lost 7 bases, with 12 bases between them. The CDR3 extends over 14 amino acids. CDR3 DNA: TGTGCCAGCAGCCAAGATTCGGGGAGGGGTGAAGCTTTCTTT. Translation gives CASSQDSGRGEAFF.

The chain recombines TRBV18 with TRBJ1-6, with 9 bases aligning to TRBD1. CDR1 and CDR2 from the germline V gene are KGHSH and LQKENI. This CDR3 region has 15 residues. Unmatched junction bases numbered 5, after V lost 4 bases and J lost 7 bases. Here the CDR3 reads CASSQLQGANSPLHF. CDR3 nucleotide sequence: TGTGCCAGCTCACAACTACAGGGGGCGAATTCACCCCTCCACTTT.

This clone has more than one count but fewer than ten. This chain joins TRBV7-7 and TRBJ1-2, with D possibly matching TRBD1 (6 bases). The CDR3 loop spans 16 amino acids. Germline-derived CDR1 and CDR2 are SSHAT and FNYEAQ (reference sequence). The V end lost 4 bases, the J end lost 6 bases, and 21 bases lay between the germline ends. CDR3 DNA: TGTGCCAGCAGCTCCGAACTTGACAGGTTTTTTAATGGCTACACCTTC. Its protein product is CASSSELDRFFNGYTF.

The V call is TRBV13, the J call TRBJ2-1, with D uncertain. V lost 5 bases, J lost 3 bases, and 23 bases lay in between. Germline CDR1 PRHDT, CDR2 FYEKMQ (reference sequence). The CDR3 runs to 18 residues. Here the CDR3 DNA reads TGTGCCAGCAGCCCTACACCGAAGACATCAGGTATCTACAATGAGCAGTTCTTC. Translating it yields CASSPTPKTSGIYNEQFF.

J is TRBJ1-1 and V is TRBV6-5; D might be TRBD1 (6 bases). The V end was cut by 2 bases, the J end by 1 base, with 14 bases between. In germline, CDR1 is MNHEY, CDR2 SVGAGI. The CDR3 loop spans 16 amino acids. CDR3 residues: CASSYTRQVENTEAFF. The CDR3 DNA reads TGTGCCAGCAGTTACACGAGACAGGTGGAGAACACTGAAGCTTTCTTT.

This clone was found once. The chain joins TRBV10-3 to TRBJ2-3; tentative D call: TRBD1 (5 bases). The CDR3 covers 13 residues. CDR1 and CDR2 from the germline V gene are ENHRY and SYGVKD. V gave up 6 bases and J gave up 2 bases, with 9 bases separating them. The CDR3: CAISGHDTDTQYF. The CDR3 DNA follows: TGTGCCATCAGCGGACACGACACAGATACGCAGTATTTT.

CDR3 sequence (DNA): TGTGCCAGCAGCCGGGGCCAGGGGACAGATACGCAGTATTTT. Residues: CASSRGQGTDTQYF. V and J are TRBV7-6 and TRBJ2-3, with D perhaps TRBD1 (6 bases). This CDR3 contains 14 residues. The germline gives CDR1 SGHVS, CDR2 FNYEAQ. The germline V and J ends were trimmed by 5 bases and 3 bases, with 12 bases remaining between them.

This chain connects TRBV3-1 (or the pseudogene TRBV3-2) to TRBJ2-7, with 8 bases matching TRBD1. The germline CDR1 and CDR2 sequences are LGHDT and YNNKEL (reference sequence). V was clipped by 1 base and J by 2 bases; unmatched bases: 4. The CDR3 extends over 15 amino acids. CDR3 sequence reads: CASSQGPGQAYEQYF. CDR3 nucleotides: TGTGCCAGCAGCCAAGGACCGGGACAGGCCTACGAGCAGTACTTC.